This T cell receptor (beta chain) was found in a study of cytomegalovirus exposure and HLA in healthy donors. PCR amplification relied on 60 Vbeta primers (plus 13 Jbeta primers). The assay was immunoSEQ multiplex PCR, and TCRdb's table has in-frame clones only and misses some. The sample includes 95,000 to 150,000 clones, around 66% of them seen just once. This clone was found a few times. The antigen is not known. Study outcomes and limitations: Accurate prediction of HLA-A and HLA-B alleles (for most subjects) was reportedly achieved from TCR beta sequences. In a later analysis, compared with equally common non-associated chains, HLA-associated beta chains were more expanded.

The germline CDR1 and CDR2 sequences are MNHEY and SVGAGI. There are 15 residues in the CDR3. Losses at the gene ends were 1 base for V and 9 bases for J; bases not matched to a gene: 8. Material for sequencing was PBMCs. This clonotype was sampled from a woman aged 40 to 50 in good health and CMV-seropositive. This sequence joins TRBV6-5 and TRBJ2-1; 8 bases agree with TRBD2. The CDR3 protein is CASSYYGGAIGEQFF. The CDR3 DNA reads TGTGCCAGCAGTTACTACGGGGGGGCTATCGGTGAGCAGTTCTTC.